This TCR beta chain was documented in a study of T cell responses to AZD1222 COVID-19 vaccine. Findings of the study overall: Repertoire sampling happened only post peak T cell response. Baseline serostatus was positive in only six or seven AZD1222 recipients. The sample set comprised mostly white British donors with more females, and clonal diversity was possibly underestimated. Two AZD1222 administrations were followed by greater Spike-specific TCR breadth and depth.

As to this clone: Antigen unknown.

Measured with immunoSEQ multiplex PCR; TCRdb has only the in-frame clones, and not every one. In the table there are about 140,000 clones, 80% to 95% of which are singletons. Germline lookup yields CDR1 LGHNA and CDR2 YNFKEQ. V shed 6 bases and J 0 bases; nucleotides not matched to a gene: 12. The CDR3 has 18 residues. The sample was peripheral blood, taken on day 0 of AZD1222 vaccination. This sequence was found in an adult in good health. The rearrangement joins TRBV4-2 to TRBJ2-1, with TRBD2 matching 9 bases. The CDR3 DNA follows: TGTGCCAGCAGAAACAAACCGAATAGCGGGAGCTCCTACAATGAGCAGTTCTTC. Protein: CASRNKPNSGSSYNEQFF.